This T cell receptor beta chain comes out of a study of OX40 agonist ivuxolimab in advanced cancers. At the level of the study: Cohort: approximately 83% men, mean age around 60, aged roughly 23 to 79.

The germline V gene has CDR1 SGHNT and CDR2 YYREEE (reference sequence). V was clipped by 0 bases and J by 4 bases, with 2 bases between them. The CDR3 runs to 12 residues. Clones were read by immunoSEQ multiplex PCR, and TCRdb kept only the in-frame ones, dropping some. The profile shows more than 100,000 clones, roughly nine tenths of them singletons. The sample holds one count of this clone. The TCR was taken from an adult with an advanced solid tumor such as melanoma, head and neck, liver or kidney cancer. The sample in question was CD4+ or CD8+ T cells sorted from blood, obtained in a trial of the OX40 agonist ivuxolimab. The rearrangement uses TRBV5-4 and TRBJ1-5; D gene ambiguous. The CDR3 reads CASSLENQPQHF. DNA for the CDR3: TGTGCCAGCAGCTTGGAGAATCAGCCCCAGCATTTT.